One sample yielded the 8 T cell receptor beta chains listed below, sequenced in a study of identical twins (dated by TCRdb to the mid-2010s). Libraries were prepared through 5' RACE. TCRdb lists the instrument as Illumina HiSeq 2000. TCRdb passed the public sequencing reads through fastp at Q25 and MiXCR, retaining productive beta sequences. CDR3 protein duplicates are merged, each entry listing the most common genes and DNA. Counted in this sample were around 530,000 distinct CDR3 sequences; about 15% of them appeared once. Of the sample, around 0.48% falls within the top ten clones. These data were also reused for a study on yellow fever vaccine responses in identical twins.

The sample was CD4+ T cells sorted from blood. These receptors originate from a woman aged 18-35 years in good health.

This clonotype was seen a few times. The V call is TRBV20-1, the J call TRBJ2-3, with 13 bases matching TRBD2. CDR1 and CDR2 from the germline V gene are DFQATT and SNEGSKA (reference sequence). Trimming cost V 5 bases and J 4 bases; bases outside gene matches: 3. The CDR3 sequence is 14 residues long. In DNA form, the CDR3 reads TGCAGTGCTTTCGGACTAGCGGGAGCAGATACGCAGTATTTT. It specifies CSAFGLAGADTQYF.

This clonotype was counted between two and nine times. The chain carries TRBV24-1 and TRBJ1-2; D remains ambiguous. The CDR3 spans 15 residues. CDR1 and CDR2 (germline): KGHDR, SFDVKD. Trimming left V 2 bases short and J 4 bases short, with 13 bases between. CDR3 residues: CATSDSTGRGYGYTF. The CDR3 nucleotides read TGTGCCACCAGTGATTCGACCGGCCGGGGCTATGGCTACACCTTC.

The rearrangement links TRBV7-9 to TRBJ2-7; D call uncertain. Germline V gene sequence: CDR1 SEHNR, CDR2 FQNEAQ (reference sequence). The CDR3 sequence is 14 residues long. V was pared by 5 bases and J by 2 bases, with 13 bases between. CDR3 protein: CASSPPEDPYEQYF. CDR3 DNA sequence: TGTGCCAGCAGCCCCCCTGAAGACCCCTACGAGCAGTACTTC.

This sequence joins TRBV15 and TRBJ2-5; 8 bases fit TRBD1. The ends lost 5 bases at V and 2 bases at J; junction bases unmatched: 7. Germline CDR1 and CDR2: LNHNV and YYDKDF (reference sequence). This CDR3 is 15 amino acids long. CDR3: CATSADRVTQETQYF. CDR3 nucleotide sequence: TGTGCCACCAGCGCGGACAGGGTGACGCAAGAGACCCAGTACTTC.

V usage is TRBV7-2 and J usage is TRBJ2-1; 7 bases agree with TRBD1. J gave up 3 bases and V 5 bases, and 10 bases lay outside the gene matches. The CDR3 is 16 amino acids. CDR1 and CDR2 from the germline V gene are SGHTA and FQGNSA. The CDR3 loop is CASSRRAQGFYNEQFF. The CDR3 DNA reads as TGTGCCAGCAGCCGGCGGGCACAGGGGTTCTACAATGAGCAGTTCTTC.

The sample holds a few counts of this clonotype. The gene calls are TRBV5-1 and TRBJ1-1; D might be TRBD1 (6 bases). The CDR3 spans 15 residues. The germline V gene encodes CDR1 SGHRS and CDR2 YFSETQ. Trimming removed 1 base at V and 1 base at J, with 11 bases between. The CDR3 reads CASSLTGQRNTEAFF. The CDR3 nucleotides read TGCGCCAGCAGCTTGACAGGGCAACGGAACACTGAAGCTTTCTTT.

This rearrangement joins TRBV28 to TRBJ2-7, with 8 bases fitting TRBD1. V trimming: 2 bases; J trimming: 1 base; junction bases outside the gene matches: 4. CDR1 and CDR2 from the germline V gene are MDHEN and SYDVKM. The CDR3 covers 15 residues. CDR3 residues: CASSLPGQGSYEQYV. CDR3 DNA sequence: TGTGCCAGCAGTTTACCCGGACAGGGATCCTACGAGCAGTACGTC.

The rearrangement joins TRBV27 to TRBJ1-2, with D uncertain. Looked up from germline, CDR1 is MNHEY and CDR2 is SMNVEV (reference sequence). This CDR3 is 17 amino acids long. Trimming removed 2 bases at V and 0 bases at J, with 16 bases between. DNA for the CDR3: TGTGCCAGCAGTTTACTCGGAGCCTCGCGAGCTAACTATGGCTACACCTTC. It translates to CASSLLGASRANYGYTF.